The rows below give T cell receptor beta chains drawn from one sample of a study of blood T cell repertoires in COVID-19. Measured with immunoSEQ multiplex PCR; TCRdb has only the in-frame clones, and not every one. The sample holds some 150,000 clones, around four fifths seen once. Specimen: peripheral blood. These receptor sequences come from a human donor in a cohort sampled during active COVID-19. Both conserved end residues are part of each CDR3. The D gene is left open where the match is weak. A clone size is listed for some rows: how often the clone was seen (once, few, many), or a class if it is expanded.

j_call: TRBJ2-1; d_call: .; v_call: TRBV19; clone_size: few; cdr3_aa: CASKSSHLITNNEQFF; cdr3_nt: TGTGCCAGTAAGTCTTCGCACCTTATAACTAACAATGAGCAGTTCTTC
j_call: TRBJ2-1; d_call: TRBD1; v_call: TRBV5-1; clone_size: .; cdr3_aa: CASSLEGQGGLDEQFF; cdr3_nt: TGCGCCAGCAGCTTGGAGGGACAGGGCGGGTTGGATGAGCAGTTCTTC
j_call: TRBJ2-1; d_call: .; v_call: TRBV9; clone_size: .; cdr3_aa: CASSPRTPIHLGSYNEQFF; cdr3_nt: TGTGCCAGCAGCCCGAGGACACCGATTCATTTAGGCTCCTACAATGAGCAGTTCTTC
j_call: TRBJ2-5; d_call: .; v_call: TRBV24-1; clone_size: .; cdr3_aa: CATSDSGVETQYF; cdr3_nt: TGTGCCACCAGTGATTCAGGGGTGGAGACCCAGTACTTC
j_call: TRBJ2-2; d_call: TRBD2; v_call: TRBV28; clone_size: once; cdr3_aa: CASSLLGLAGVGGTGELFF; cdr3_nt: TGTGCCAGCAGTTTGCTGGGACTAGCGGGAGTCGGGGGCACCGGGGAGCTGTTTTTT
j_call: TRBJ1-1; d_call: .; v_call: TRBV27; clone_size: once; cdr3_aa: CASSQVGNTEAFF; cdr3_nt: TGTGCCAGCTCTCAGGTCGGGAACACTGAAGCTTTCTTT
j_call: TRBJ2-7; d_call: TRBD1; v_call: TRBV5-6; clone_size: .; cdr3_aa: CASSYRTGGGYEQYF; cdr3_nt: TGTGCCAGCAGCTACCGGACAGGGGGTGGTTACGAGCAGTACTTC
j_call: TRBJ2-7; d_call: TRBD1; v_call: TRBV7-9; clone_size: .; cdr3_aa: CASSFSGDRVYEQYF; cdr3_nt: TGTGCCAGCAGCTTTAGTGGAGACAGGGTCTACGAGCAGTACTTC
j_call: TRBJ2-4; d_call: TRBD2; v_call: TRBV19; clone_size: .; cdr3_aa: CASSPVGGAKNIQYF; cdr3_nt: TGTGCCAGTAGTCCGGTGGGAGGGGCCAAAAACATTCAGTACTTC
j_call: TRBJ2-1; d_call: TRBD2; v_call: TRBV6-1; clone_size: .; cdr3_aa: CASSESPPGGSRTEQFF; cdr3_nt: TGTGCCAGCAGTGAATCCCCCCCAGGCGGGAGTAGGACTGAGCAGTTCTTC
j_call: TRBJ2-1; d_call: TRBD1; v_call: TRBV19; clone_size: .; cdr3_aa: CASTWDSNNEQFF; cdr3_nt: TGTGCCAGTACCTGGGACAGCAACAATGAGCAGTTCTTC
j_call: TRBJ2-7; d_call: TRBD1; v_call: TRBV6-1; clone_size: few; cdr3_aa: CASSERSGGFEQYF; cdr3_nt: TGTGCCAGCAGTGAAAGGTCAGGGGGCTTTGAGCAGTACTTC
j_call: TRBJ2-2; d_call: TRBD2; v_call: TRBV10-3; clone_size: few; cdr3_aa: CAIGSAGAGELFF; cdr3_nt: TGTGCCATTGGGTCAGCGGGAGCCGGGGAGCTGTTTTTT
j_call: TRBJ1-1; d_call: TRBD1; v_call: TRBV5-1; clone_size: .; cdr3_aa: CASSLDAGTGEAFF; cdr3_nt: TGCGCCAGCAGCTTGGACGCCGGGACAGGAGAAGCTTTCTTT
j_call: TRBJ1-2; d_call: .; v_call: TRBV6-5; clone_size: .; cdr3_aa: CASSYRQAASGYTF; cdr3_nt: TGTGCCAGCAGTTACCGACAGGCCGCCTCCGGCTACACCTTC
j_call: TRBJ2-1; d_call: TRBD2; v_call: TRBV19; clone_size: .; cdr3_aa: CASSIDRLGAGGGGNEQFF; cdr3_nt: TGTGCCAGTAGTATAGATCGGCTCGGAGCGGGAGGTGGTGGAAATGAGCAGTTCTTC
j_call: TRBJ2-3; d_call: .; v_call: TRBV5-1; clone_size: .; cdr3_aa: CASSAGTVDREDTQYF; cdr3_nt: TGCGCCAGCAGCGCGGGGACAGTGGATAGGGAAGATACGCAGTATTTT
j_call: TRBJ1-1; d_call: .; v_call: TRBV25-1; clone_size: .; cdr3_aa: CASSETPNTEAFF; cdr3_nt: TGTGCCAGCAGTGAGACACCGAACACTGAAGCTTTCTTT
j_call: TRBJ1-6; d_call: .; v_call: TRBV3-1/TRBV3-2; clone_size: .; cdr3_aa: CASSRGQYNSPLHF; cdr3_nt: TGTGCCAGCAGCCGTGGGCAGTATAATTCACCCCTCCACTTT
j_call: TRBJ2-1; d_call: .; v_call: TRBV7-3; clone_size: once; cdr3_aa: CASSILDSPYNEQFF; cdr3_nt: TGTGCCAGCAGCATTTTAGATTCTCCCTACAATGAGCAGTTCTTC
j_call: TRBJ2-1; d_call: TRBD2; v_call: TRBV5-4; clone_size: .; cdr3_aa: CASSLFVTSAYNEQFF; cdr3_nt: TGTGCCAGCAGCTTGTTCGTGACTAGCGCCTACAATGAGCAGTTCTTC
j_call: TRBJ1-6; d_call: .; v_call: TRBV5-1; clone_size: .; cdr3_aa: CASSLDDRSNSPLHF; cdr3_nt: TGCGCCAGCAGCTTGGATGACAGGTCTAATTCACCCCTCCACTTT
j_call: TRBJ2-7; d_call: .; v_call: TRBV7-6; clone_size: .; cdr3_aa: CASSLDLGLSYEQYF; cdr3_nt: TGTGCCAGCAGCTTAGACTTAGGACTGAGCTACGAGCAGTACTTC
j_call: TRBJ2-2; d_call: .; v_call: TRBV27; clone_size: once; cdr3_aa: CASSSDSLIPGELFF; cdr3_nt: TGTGCCAGCAGTTCCGACAGTTTAATCCCCGGGGAGCTGTTTTTT
j_call: TRBJ1-5; d_call: TRBD1; v_call: TRBV6-5; clone_size: .; cdr3_aa: CASSYSTGNDQPQHF; cdr3_nt: TGTGCCAGCAGTTACTCGACAGGGAACGATCAGCCCCAGCATTTT
j_call: TRBJ2-7; d_call: TRBD1; v_call: TRBV18; clone_size: .; cdr3_aa: CASSRQGAAEQYF; cdr3_nt: TGTGCCAGCTCACGACAGGGTGCGGCCGAGCAGTACTTC
j_call: TRBJ1-2; d_call: .; v_call: TRBV28; clone_size: .; cdr3_aa: CASSPGVSNYGYTF; cdr3_nt: TGTGCCAGCAGTCCAGGGGTATCTAACTATGGCTACACCTTC
j_call: TRBJ2-3; d_call: TRBD2; v_call: TRBV6-5; clone_size: .; cdr3_aa: CAHEGLSTDTQYF; cdr3_nt: TGTGCCCATGAGGGACTAAGCACAGATACGCAGTATTTT
j_call: TRBJ1-3; d_call: TRBD1; v_call: TRBV29-1; clone_size: .; cdr3_aa: CSVDTTGGGGNTIYF; cdr3_nt: TGCAGCGTTGATACCACAGGGGGTGGTGGAAACACCATATATTTT
j_call: TRBJ1-2; d_call: .; v_call: TRBV12-3/TRBV12-4; clone_size: few; cdr3_aa: CASSLGHNGYTF; cdr3_nt: TGTGCCAGCAGTCTCGGACACAATGGCTACACCTTC
j_call: TRBJ2-5; d_call: TRBD1; v_call: TRBV5-4; clone_size: .; cdr3_aa: CASSYRGRSETQYF; cdr3_nt: TGTGCCAGCAGCTACAGGGGTCGGTCGGAGACCCAGTACTTC
j_call: TRBJ1-1; d_call: TRBD1; v_call: TRBV29-1; clone_size: once; cdr3_aa: CSVARGENTEAFF; cdr3_nt: TGCAGCGTGGCCAGGGGGGAAAACACTGAAGCTTTCTTT
j_call: TRBJ2-4; d_call: .; v_call: TRBV27; clone_size: .; cdr3_aa: CASKSHGQEENIQYF; cdr3_nt: TGTGCCAGCAAATCTCATGGACAAGAAGAGAACATTCAGTACTTC
j_call: TRBJ2-7; d_call: .; v_call: TRBV3-1/TRBV3-2; clone_size: .; cdr3_aa: CASSQEIRTGSYEQYF; cdr3_nt: TGTGCCAGCAGCCAAGAAATAAGAACGGGCTCCTACGAGCAGTACTTC
j_call: TRBJ2-7; d_call: TRBD2; v_call: TRBV19; clone_size: .; cdr3_aa: CASRPSGSSNEQYF; cdr3_nt: TGTGCCAGTAGGCCCAGCGGGAGTAGCAACGAGCAGTACTTC
j_call: TRBJ2-2; d_call: .; v_call: TRBV7-3; clone_size: .; cdr3_aa: CASSLQGQANTGELFF; cdr3_nt: TGTGCCAGCAGCTTACAGGGACAAGCGAACACCGGGGAGCTGTTTTTT
j_call: TRBJ1-1; d_call: TRBD1; v_call: TRBV25-1; clone_size: few; cdr3_aa: CASRDRGTEAFF; cdr3_nt: TGTGCCAGCAGGGACAGGGGCACTGAAGCTTTCTTT
j_call: TRBJ1-2; d_call: TRBD1; v_call: TRBV24-1; clone_size: few; cdr3_aa: CATSEQGKDGYTF; cdr3_nt: TGTGCCACCAGTGAACAGGGGAAAGATGGCTACACCTTC
j_call: TRBJ1-3; d_call: .; v_call: TRBV25-1; clone_size: .; cdr3_aa: CASSDHQGLGNTIYF; cdr3_nt: TGTGCCAGCAGTGACCACCAGGGGTTGGGAAACACCATATATTTT
j_call: TRBJ2-2; d_call: .; v_call: TRBV3-1/TRBV3-2; clone_size: .; cdr3_aa: CASSQGSLTRSGELFF; cdr3_nt: TGTGCCAGCAGCCAAGGAAGTCTGACTAGGTCCGGGGAGCTGTTTTTT
j_call: TRBJ1-5; d_call: .; v_call: TRBV4-2; clone_size: few; cdr3_aa: CASSQDRNQPQHF; cdr3_nt: TGTGCCAGCAGCCAGGACAGAAATCAGCCCCAGCATTTT
j_call: TRBJ2-5; d_call: TRBD1; v_call: TRBV7-2; clone_size: .; cdr3_aa: CASSSYRGRQETQYF; cdr3_nt: TGTGCCAGCAGCTCCTACAGGGGACGGCAAGAGACCCAGTACTTC
j_call: TRBJ2-2; d_call: TRBD2; v_call: TRBV9; clone_size: .; cdr3_aa: CASSEGRTSDFTGELFF; cdr3_nt: TGTGCCAGCAGCGAGGGTCGGACTAGCGATTTCACCGGGGAGCTGTTTTTT
j_call: TRBJ1-2; d_call: TRBD1; v_call: TRBV7-3; clone_size: .; cdr3_aa: CASSLTYRGLGGYTF; cdr3_nt: TGTGCCAGCAGCTTAACTTACAGGGGGCTCGGTGGCTACACCTTC
j_call: TRBJ1-5; d_call: .; v_call: TRBV6-6; clone_size: .; cdr3_aa: CASSYSGDQPQHF; cdr3_nt: TGTGCCAGCAGTTACTCGGGAGATCAGCCCCAGCATTTT
j_call: TRBJ2-3; d_call: .; v_call: TRBV14; clone_size: .; cdr3_aa: CASSRGRDFTDTQYF; cdr3_nt: TGTGCCAGCTCAAGGGGCAGGGATTTCACAGATACGCAGTATTTT
j_call: TRBJ2-7; d_call: .; v_call: TRBV6-2/TRBV6-3; clone_size: .; cdr3_aa: CASSYSRRGYEQYF; cdr3_nt: TGTGCCAGCAGTTATTCACGCCGGGGGTACGAGCAGTACTTC
j_call: TRBJ2-3; d_call: TRBD2; v_call: TRBV10-3; clone_size: once; cdr3_aa: CAIKRELSTDTQYF; cdr3_nt: TGTGCCATCAAGCGGGAGTTGAGCACAGATACGCAGTATTTT
j_call: TRBJ2-5; d_call: .; v_call: TRBV19; clone_size: .; cdr3_aa: CASRPGTNYGTQYF; cdr3_nt: TGTGCCAGTAGACCCGGGACAAATTACGGGACCCAGTACTTC
j_call: TRBJ2-7; d_call: TRBD2; v_call: TRBV18; clone_size: .; cdr3_aa: CASSTTSGRRYEQYF; cdr3_nt: TGTGCCAGCTCAACTACTAGCGGGAGGAGGTACGAGCAGTACTTC
j_call: TRBJ1-5; d_call: TRBD1; v_call: TRBV27; clone_size: .; cdr3_aa: CASSSHGTGENQPQHF; cdr3_nt: TGTGCCAGCAGTTCTCACGGGACAGGGGAGAATCAGCCCCAGCATTTT
j_call: TRBJ2-3; d_call: .; v_call: TRBV2; clone_size: .; cdr3_aa: CASSPPGAMSTDTQYF; cdr3_nt: TGTGCCAGCAGTCCTCCAGGGGCGATGAGCACAGATACGCAGTATTTT
j_call: TRBJ2-5; d_call: TRBD2; v_call: TRBV4-1; clone_size: .; cdr3_aa: CASSQAGLAEIPETQYF; cdr3_nt: TGCGCCAGCAGCCAAGCTGGCCTAGCGGAGATCCCAGAGACCCAGTACTTC
j_call: TRBJ1-2; d_call: TRBD1; v_call: TRBV29-1; clone_size: once; cdr3_aa: CSVGTGTGYGYTF; cdr3_nt: TGCAGCGTCGGAACTGGGACAGGTTATGGCTACACCTTC